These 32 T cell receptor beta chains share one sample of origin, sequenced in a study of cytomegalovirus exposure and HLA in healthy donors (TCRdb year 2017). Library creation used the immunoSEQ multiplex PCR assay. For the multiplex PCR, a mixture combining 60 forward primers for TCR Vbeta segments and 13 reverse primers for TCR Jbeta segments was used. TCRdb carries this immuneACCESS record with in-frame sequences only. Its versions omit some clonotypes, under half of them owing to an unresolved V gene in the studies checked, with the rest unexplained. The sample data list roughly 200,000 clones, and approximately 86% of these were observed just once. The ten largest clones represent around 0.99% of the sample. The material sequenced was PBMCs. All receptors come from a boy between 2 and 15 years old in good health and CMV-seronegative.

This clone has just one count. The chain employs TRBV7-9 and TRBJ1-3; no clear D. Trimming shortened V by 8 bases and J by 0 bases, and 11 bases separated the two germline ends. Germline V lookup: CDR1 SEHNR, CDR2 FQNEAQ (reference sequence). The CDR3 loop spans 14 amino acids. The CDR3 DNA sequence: TGTGCCAGCGCGACTGTAAGCTCTGGAAACACCATATATTTT. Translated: CASATVSSGNTIYF.

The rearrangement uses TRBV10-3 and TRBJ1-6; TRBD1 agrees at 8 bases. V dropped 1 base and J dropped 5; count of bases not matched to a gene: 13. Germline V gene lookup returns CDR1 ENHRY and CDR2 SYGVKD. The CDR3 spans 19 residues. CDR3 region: CAISEWTGQVGSNNSPLHF. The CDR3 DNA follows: TGTGCCATCAGTGAGTGGACAGGGCAGGTTGGATCTAATAATTCACCCCTCCACTTT.

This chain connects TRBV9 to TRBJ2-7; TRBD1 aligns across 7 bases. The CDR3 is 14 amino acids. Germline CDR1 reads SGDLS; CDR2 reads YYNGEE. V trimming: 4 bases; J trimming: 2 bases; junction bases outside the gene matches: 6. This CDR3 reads CASSPRDRAYEQYF. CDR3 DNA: TGTGCCAGCAGCCCACGGGACAGAGCCTACGAGCAGTACTTC.

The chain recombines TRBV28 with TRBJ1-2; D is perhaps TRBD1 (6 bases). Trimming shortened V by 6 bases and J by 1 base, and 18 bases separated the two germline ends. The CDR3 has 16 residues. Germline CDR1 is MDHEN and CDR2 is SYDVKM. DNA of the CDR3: TGTGCCAGCAGGCCCCTGGGCAGGGGAAGTAACTATGGCTACACCTTC. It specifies CASRPLGRGSNYGYTF.

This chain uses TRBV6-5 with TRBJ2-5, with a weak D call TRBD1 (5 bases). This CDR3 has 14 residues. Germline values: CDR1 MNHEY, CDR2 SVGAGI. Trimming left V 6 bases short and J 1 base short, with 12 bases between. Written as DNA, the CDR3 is TGTGCCAGCAGATCAGGGTTATTCCAAGAGACCCAGTACTTC. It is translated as CASRSGLFQETQYF.

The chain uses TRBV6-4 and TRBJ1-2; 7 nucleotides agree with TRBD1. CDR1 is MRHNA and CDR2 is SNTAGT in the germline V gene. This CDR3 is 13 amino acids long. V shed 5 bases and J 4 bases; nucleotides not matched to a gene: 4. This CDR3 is CASSPSGGYGYTF. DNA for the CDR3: TGTGCCAGCAGTCCCTCAGGGGGCTATGGCTACACCTTC.

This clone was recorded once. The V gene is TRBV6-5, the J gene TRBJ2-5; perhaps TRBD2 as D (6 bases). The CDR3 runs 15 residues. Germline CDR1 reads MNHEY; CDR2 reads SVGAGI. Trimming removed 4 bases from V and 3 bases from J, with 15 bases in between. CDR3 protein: CASSFSGLGEETQYF. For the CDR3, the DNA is TGTGCCAGCAGTTTCTCGGGACTGGGGGAAGAGACCCAGTACTTC.

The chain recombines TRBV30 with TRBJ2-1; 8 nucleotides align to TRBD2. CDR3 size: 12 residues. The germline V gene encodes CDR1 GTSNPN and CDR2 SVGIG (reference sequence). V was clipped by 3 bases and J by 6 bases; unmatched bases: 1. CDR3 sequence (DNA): TGTGCCTGGAGCGGGGGGGGCAATGAGCAGTTCTTC. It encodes CAWSGGGNEQFF.

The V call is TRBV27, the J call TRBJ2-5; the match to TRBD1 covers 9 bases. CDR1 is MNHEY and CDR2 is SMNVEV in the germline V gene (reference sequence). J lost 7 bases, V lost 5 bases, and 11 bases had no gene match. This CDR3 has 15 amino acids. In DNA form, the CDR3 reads TGTGCCAGCAGTCCACACGGACAGGGGTTCGGGACCCAGTACTTC. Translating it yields CASSPHGQGFGTQYF.

CDR3 DNA: TGCAGCGTCCGCGAGGGTAATACGCAGTATTTT. Amino acid sequence: CSVREGNTQYF. V and J are TRBV29-1 and TRBJ2-3; TRBD2 is a possible D gene (5 bases). This CDR3 region has 11 residues. The V end was cut by 6 bases, the J end by 7 bases, with 11 bases between. Looked up from germline, CDR1 is SQVTM and CDR2 is ANQGSEA.

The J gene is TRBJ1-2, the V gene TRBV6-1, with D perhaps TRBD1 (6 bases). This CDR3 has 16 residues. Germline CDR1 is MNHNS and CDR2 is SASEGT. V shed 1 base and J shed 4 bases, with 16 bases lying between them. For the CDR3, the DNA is TGTGCCAGCAGTGAAGGGTCCCACAGGGCCAGCTATGGCTACACCTTC. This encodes CASSEGSHRASYGYTF.

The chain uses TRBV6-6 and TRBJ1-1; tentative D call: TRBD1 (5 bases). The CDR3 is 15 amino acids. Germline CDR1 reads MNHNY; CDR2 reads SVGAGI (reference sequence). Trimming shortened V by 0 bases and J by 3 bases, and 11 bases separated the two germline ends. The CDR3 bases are TGTGCCAGCAGTTACTCGTCCAGGGAAGACACTGAAGCTTTCTTT. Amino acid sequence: CASSYSSREDTEAFF.

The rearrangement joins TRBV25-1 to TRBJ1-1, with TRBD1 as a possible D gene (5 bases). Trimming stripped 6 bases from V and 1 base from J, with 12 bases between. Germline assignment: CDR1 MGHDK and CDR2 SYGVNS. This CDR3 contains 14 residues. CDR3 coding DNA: TGTGCCAGCAGCCGAAGGGGCCAGAACACTGAAGCTTTCTTT. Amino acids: CASSRRGQNTEAFF.

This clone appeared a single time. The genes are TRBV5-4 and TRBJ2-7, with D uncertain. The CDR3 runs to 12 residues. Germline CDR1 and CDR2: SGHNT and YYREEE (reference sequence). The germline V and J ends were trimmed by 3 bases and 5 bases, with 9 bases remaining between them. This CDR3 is CASSSPADEQYF. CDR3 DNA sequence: TGTGCCAGCAGCTCACCGGCGGACGAGCAGTACTTC.

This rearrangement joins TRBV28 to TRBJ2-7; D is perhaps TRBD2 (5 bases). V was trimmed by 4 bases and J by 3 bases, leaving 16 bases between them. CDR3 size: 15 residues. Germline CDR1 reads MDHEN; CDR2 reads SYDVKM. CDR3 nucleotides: TGTGCCAGCAGTTCTCCGCTGGCGGGCAGCTACGAGCAGTACTTC. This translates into CASSSPLAGSYEQYF.

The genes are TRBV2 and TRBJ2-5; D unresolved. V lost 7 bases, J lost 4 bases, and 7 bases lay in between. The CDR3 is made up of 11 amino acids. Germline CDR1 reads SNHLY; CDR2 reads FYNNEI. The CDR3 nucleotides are TGTGCCAGCACCCTAGGAGAGACCCAGTACTTC. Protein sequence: CASTLGETQYF.

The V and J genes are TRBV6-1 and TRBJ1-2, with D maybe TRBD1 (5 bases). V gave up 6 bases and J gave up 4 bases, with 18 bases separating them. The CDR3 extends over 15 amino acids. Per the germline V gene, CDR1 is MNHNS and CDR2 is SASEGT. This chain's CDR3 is CASRIGEDGLYGYTF. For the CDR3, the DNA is TGTGCCAGCAGGATAGGGGAGGACGGACTCTATGGCTACACCTTC.

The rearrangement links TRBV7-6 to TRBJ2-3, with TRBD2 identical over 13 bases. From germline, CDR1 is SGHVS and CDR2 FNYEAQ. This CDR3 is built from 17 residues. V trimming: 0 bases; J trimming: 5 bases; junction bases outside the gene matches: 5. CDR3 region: CASSLARLAGGGDTQYF. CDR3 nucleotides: TGTGCCAGCAGCTTAGCGCGACTAGCGGGAGGAGGAGATACGCAGTATTTT.

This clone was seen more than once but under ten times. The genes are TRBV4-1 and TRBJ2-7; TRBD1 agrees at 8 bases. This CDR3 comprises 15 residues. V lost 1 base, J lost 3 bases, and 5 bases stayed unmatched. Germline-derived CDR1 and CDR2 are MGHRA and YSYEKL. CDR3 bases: TGCGCCAGCAGCCAAGTAGGGGACAGGAGCTACGAGCAGTACTTC. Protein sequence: CASSQVGDRSYEQYF.

The CDR3 DNA reads as TGTGCCAGCAGTACAGGGGGGGACGAGCAGTACTTC. Protein sequence: CASSTGGDEQYF. The V and J genes are TRBV5-6 and TRBJ2-7; D perhaps matches TRBD1 (8 bases). This CDR3 has 12 amino acids. CDR1 SGHDT and CDR2 YYEEEE come from the germline V gene. With 5 bases removed from V and 5 bases from J, the gap between germline ends came to 11 bases.

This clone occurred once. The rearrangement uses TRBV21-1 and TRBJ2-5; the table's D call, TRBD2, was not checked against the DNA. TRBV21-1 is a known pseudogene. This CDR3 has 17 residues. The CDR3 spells CASSPKRPAATQETQYF. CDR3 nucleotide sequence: TGTGCCAGCAGCCCGAAACGCCCAGCGGCGACTCAAGAGACCCAGTACTTC.

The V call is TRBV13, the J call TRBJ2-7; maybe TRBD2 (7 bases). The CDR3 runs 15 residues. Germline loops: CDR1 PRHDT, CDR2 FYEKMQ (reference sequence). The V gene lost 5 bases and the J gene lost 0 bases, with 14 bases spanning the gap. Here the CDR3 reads CASSLRGASSYEQYF. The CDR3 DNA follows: TGTGCCAGCAGCCTACGGGGGGCCAGCTCCTACGAGCAGTACTTC.

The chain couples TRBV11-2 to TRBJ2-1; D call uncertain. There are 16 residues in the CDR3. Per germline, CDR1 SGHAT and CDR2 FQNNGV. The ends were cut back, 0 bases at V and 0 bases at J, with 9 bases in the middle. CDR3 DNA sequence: TGTGCCAGCAGCTTAGATGGAGAAGTCTCCTACAATGAGCAGTTCTTC. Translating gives CASSLDGEVSYNEQFF.

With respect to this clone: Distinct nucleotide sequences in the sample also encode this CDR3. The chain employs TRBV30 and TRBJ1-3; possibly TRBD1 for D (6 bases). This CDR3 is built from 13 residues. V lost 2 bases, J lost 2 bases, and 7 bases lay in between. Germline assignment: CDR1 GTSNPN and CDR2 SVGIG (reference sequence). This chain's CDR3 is CAWSPGAGNTIYF. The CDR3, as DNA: TGTGCCTGGAGTCCAGGGGCTGGAAACACCATATATTTT. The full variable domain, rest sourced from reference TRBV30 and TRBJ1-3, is SQTIHQWPATLVQPVGSPLSLECTVEGTSNPNLYWYRQAAGRGLQLLFYSVGIGQISSEVPQNLSASRPQDRQFILSSKKLLLSDSGFYLCAWSPGAGNTIYFGEGSWLTVV.

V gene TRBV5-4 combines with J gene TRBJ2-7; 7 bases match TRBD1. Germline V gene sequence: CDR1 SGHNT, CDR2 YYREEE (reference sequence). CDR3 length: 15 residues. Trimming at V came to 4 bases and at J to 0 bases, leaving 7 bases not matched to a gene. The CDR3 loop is CASSGTDRNSYEQYF. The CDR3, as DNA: TGTGCCAGCAGCGGAACGGACAGGAACTCCTACGAGCAGTACTTC.

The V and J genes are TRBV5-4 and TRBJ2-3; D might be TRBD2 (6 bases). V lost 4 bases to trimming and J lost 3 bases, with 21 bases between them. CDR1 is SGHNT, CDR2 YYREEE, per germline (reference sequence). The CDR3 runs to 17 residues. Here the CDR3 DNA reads TGTGCCAGCAGCCCGGGAGACGGAGGGCGACGTACAGATACGCAGTATTTT. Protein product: CASSPGDGGRRTDTQYF.

This chain's CDR3 is CASRKTGAGNTIYF. In DNA form, the CDR3 reads TGTGCCAGTAGGAAGACAGGGGCTGGAAACACCATATATTTT. The chain links TRBV19 to TRBJ1-3, with 8 bases that match TRBD1. Trimming at V came to 6 bases and at J to 2 bases, leaving 3 bases not matched to a gene. The CDR3 is 14 residues long. Germline V lookup: CDR1 LNHDA, CDR2 SQIVND (reference sequence).

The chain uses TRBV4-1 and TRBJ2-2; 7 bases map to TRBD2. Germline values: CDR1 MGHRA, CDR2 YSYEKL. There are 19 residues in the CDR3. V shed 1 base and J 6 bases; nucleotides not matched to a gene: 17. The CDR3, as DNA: TGCGCCAGCAGCCAAGTAGCAGCGGCTAGCGGATTAAAAGCCGGGGAGCTGTTTTTT. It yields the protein CASSQVAAASGLKAGELFF.

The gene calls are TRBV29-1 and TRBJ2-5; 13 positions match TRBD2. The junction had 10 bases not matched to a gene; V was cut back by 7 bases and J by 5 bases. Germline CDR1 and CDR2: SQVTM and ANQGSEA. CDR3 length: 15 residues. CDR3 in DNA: TGCAGCGCCAGACTAGCGGGGGGCCTCCAGGAGACCCAGTACTTC. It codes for CSARLAGGLQETQYF.

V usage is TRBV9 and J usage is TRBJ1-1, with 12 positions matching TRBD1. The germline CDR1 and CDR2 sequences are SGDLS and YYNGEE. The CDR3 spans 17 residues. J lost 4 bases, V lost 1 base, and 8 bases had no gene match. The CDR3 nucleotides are TGTGCCAGCAGCGTATTCACCGGGACAGGGGGCTCCACTGAAGCTTTCTTT. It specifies CASSVFTGTGGSTEAFF. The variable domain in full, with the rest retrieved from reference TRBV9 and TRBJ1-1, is DSGVTQTPKHLITATGQRVTLRCSPRSGDLSVYWYQQSLDQGLQFLIQYYNGEERAKGNILERFSAQQFPDLHSELNLSSLELGDSALYFCASSVFTGTGGSTEAFFGQGTRLTVV.

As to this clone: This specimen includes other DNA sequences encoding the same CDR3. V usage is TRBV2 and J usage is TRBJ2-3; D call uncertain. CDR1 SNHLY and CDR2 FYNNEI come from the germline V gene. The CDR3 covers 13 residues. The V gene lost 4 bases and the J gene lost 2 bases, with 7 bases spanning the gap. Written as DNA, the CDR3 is TGTGCCAGCAGTGCGCGGCTCACAGATACGCAGTATTTT. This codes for CASSARLTDTQYF.

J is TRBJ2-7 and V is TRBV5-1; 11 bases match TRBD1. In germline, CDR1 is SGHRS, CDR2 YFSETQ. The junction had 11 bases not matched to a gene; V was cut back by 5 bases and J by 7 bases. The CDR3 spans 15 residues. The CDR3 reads CASRLGQGASDEQYF. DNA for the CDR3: TGCGCCAGCAGATTAGGACAGGGGGCATCGGATGAGCAGTACTTC.